A single sample gave rise to the 13 T cell receptor beta chains below, sequenced in a study of CD8+ T cells in alopecia areata. Isolated RNA was reverse transcribed into cDNA used as the sequencing template. Repertoires were generated with immunoSEQ multiplex PCR, while TCRdb's copy carries only in-frame clones and drops some. The repertoire holds about 180,000 clones, with roughly 65% as singletons. The input for sequencing was CD4+ T cells sorted from blood, taken at week 0. The receptors come from a human donor with alopecia areata.

The J gene is TRBJ2-5, the V gene TRBV30; TRBD1 is a possible D gene (6 bases). The CDR3 has 14 amino acids. The V end was cut by 1 base, the J end by 2 bases, with 11 bases between. Germline V gives CDR1 GTSNPN, CDR2 SVGIG (reference sequence). Here the CDR3 reads CAWSGLRGQETQYF. CDR3 coding DNA: TGTGCCTGGAGTGGCCTGAGGGGGCAAGAGACCCAGTACTTC.

The chain uses TRBV29-1 and TRBJ2-7; no clear D gene. The germline V and J ends were trimmed by 5 bases and 2 bases, with 10 bases remaining between them. The CDR3 is made up of 12 amino acids. Germline values: CDR1 SQVTM, CDR2 ANQGSEA. The CDR3 nucleotides read TGCAGCGTTTCTTACGGAGCCTACGAGCAGTACTTC. Amino acid sequence: CSVSYGAYEQYF.

The chain carries TRBV7-2 and TRBJ2-7; TRBD2 aligns across 9 bases. The CDR3 runs to 15 residues. Germline CDR1 reads SGHTA; CDR2 reads FQGNSA. The trim removed 5 bases at V and 0 bases at J, leaving 5 bases unmatched. The CDR3: CASSPGLAYSYEQYF. The CDR3 DNA follows: TGTGCCAGCAGCCCCGGACTAGCGTACTCCTACGAGCAGTACTTC.

This clone appeared a few times. The rearrangement links TRBV2 to TRBJ2-7; D remains ambiguous. CDR1 is SNHLY, CDR2 FYNNEI, per germline. Trimming removed 6 bases at V and 3 bases at J, with 9 bases between. The CDR3 totals 12 residues. This CDR3 reads CASSLDRYEQYF. The CDR3 DNA sequence: TGTGCCAGCAGCTTGGATCGCTACGAGCAGTACTTC.

This clone appeared a few times. Its ends do not fully match the called genes, so a read error is possible. This sequence joins TRBV23-1 and TRBJ1-2; TRBD1 matches 7 bases. TRBV23-1 is reported as an ORF; its role is uncertain. This CDR3 contains 18 residues. This chain's CDR3 is CASRQSRSIATGSFGYTF. The CDR3 nucleotides read TGCGCCAGCAGGCAATCTAGGTCGATTGCGACAGGGTCTTTCGGCTACACCTTC.

The rearrangement uses TRBV29-1 and TRBJ1-1, with D unclear. Germline CDR1 and CDR2: SQVTM and ANQGSEA. This CDR3 is 11 amino acids long. V lost 5 bases and J lost 1, with 5 bases in between. In nucleotides, the CDR3 is TGCAGCGTTTTCACGAACACTGAAGCTTTCTTT. Translation gives CSVFTNTEAFF.

This chain joins TRBV29-1 and TRBJ2-3; possibly TRBD2 for D (6 bases). Germline loops: CDR1 SQVTM, CDR2 ANQGSEA. The CDR3 is 12 amino acids. V lost 4 bases and J lost 2, with 7 bases in between. The chain's CDR3 is CSVVAVTDTQYF. CDR3 bases: TGCAGCGTTGTAGCGGTCACAGATACGCAGTATTTT.

V and J are TRBV7-2 and TRBJ1-4; D unresolved. The CDR3 spans 17 residues. Germline V gene sequence: CDR1 SGHTA, CDR2 FQGNSA. Trimming took 1 base from V and 0 from J, leaving 12 bases between them. The CDR3 nucleotides read TGTGCCAGCAGCTTAGGCGTGTCGGCATCAACTAATGAAAAACTGTTTTTT. Its translation: CASSLGVSASTNEKLFF.

This chain uses TRBV7-9 with TRBJ1-2; the D gene is possibly TRBD1 (6 bases). Trimming pared 5 bases from V and 8 bases from J, leaving 9 bases between. The CDR3 consists of 11 residues. Germline V CDR1 and CDR2: SEHNR, FQNEAQ (reference sequence). DNA of the CDR3: TGTGCCAGCAGCCTAGGACAGGGCTACACCTTC. Amino acid sequence: CASSLGQGYTF.

The rearrangement joins TRBV30 to TRBJ2-3; 8 bases map to TRBD2. The V gene end was trimmed by 5 bases and the J gene end by 4 bases; junction bases not matched to a gene: 5. This CDR3 has 13 residues. CDR1 GTSNPN and CDR2 SVGIG come from the germline V gene (reference sequence). CDR3 DNA: TGTGCCTGGCGGACTAGCTTCCCAGATACGCAGTATTTT. The encoded protein is CAWRTSFPDTQYF.

This clone is a singleton in its sample. The rearrangement joins TRBV27 to TRBJ2-3; 9 bases align to TRBD1. Germline lookup yields CDR1 MNHEY and CDR2 SMNVEV (reference sequence). CDR3 length equals 16 residues. V was clipped by 6 bases and J by 4 bases; unmatched bases: 11. CDR3 region: CASSPKQTGGSDTQYF. The CDR3 region has the DNA TGTGCCAGCAGCCCTAAGCAGACAGGGGGATCAGATACGCAGTATTTT.

The chain's CDR3 is CASSGTGTGSPEQYF. The CDR3 coding sequence is TGCGCCAGCAGCGGGACCGGGACAGGGAGTCCCGAGCAGTACTTC. This chain joins TRBV5-1 and TRBJ2-7, with 9 nucleotides matching TRBD1. Trimming took 4 bases from V and 6 from J; bases not matched to a gene: 11. This CDR3 region has 15 residues. Germline loops: CDR1 SGHRS, CDR2 YFSETQ.

The J gene is TRBJ2-5, the V gene TRBV5-6; TRBD1 might be the D (6 bases). Looked up from germline, CDR1 is SGHDT and CDR2 is YYEEEE. This CDR3 is 14 amino acids long. Trimming removed 4 bases from V and 1 base from J, with 11 bases in between. The CDR3 here is CASSGQMFQETQYF. The DNA for the CDR3 is TGTGCCAGCAGCGGACAGATGTTCCAAGAGACCCAGTACTTC.